Described below is a single T cell receptor beta chain sequence and its context. TCRdb's copy holds only in-frame clones and misses some; the assay was immunoSEQ multiplex PCR. The data show more than 65,000 clones, around nine tenths seen once. The data belong to a study of T cell changes during pregnancy in multiple sclerosis. Trimming left V 1 base short and J 5 bases short, with 6 bases between. Per germline, CDR1 SEHNR and CDR2 FQNEAQ (reference sequence). The CDR3 consists of 12 residues. The starting material was peripheral blood, obtained before pregnancy. The sequence came from a female donor with multiple sclerosis, enrolled in a pregnancy study. V is TRBV7-9 and J is TRBJ2-7; TRBD1 might be the D (5 bases). This chain's CDR3 is CASSLGGDEQYF. The DNA for the CDR3 is TGTGCCAGCAGCTTAGGGGGCGACGAGCAGTACTTC.